A single sample is the source of the 4 T cell receptor beta chains below, sequenced in a study of cytomegalovirus exposure and HLA in healthy donors. The primer mix had 60 Vbeta and 13 Jbeta primers. Clones were read by immunoSEQ multiplex PCR, and TCRdb kept only the in-frame ones, dropping some. The table includes approximately 100,000 clones, roughly a tenth detected once. The source material was PBMCs. The source of these receptors is a man aged 50-60 years in good health and CMV-seropositive.

This chain uses TRBV5-1 with TRBJ2-5; unclear D gene. This CDR3 comprises 14 residues. CDR1 and CDR2 (germline): SGHRS, YFSETQ. With 2 bases removed from V and 0 bases from J, the gap between germline ends came to 8 bases. CDR3 coding DNA: TGCGCCAGCAGCTTACAACAGTACCAAGAGACCCAGTACTTC. Its protein product is CASSLQQYQETQYF.

This clone was observed a handful of times. The chain couples TRBV5-6 to TRBJ1-6, with no clear D. The V end lost 2 bases, the J end lost 7 bases, and 13 bases lay between the germline ends. Per germline, CDR1 SGHDT and CDR2 YYEEEE. The CDR3 is made up of 15 amino acids. CDR3 in amino acids: CASSFWGVPNSPLHF. The CDR3 DNA sequence: TGTGCCAGCAGCTTCTGGGGAGTACCAAATTCACCCCTCCACTTT.

A few counts support this clone. This chain links TRBV5-4 with TRBJ1-2; TRBD1 matches 7 bases. The junction had 11 bases not matched to a gene; V was cut back by 4 bases and J by 5 bases. CDR1 SGHNT and CDR2 YYREEE come from the germline V gene (reference sequence). This CDR3 comprises 15 residues. CDR3 coding DNA: TGTGCCAGCAGCAACCGGGACAGAGGGTCGTATGGCTACACCTTC. It translates to CASSNRDRGSYGYTF. Based on the CDR3 plus reference TRBV5-4 and TRBJ1-2, the full variable domain is ETGVTQSPTHLIKTRGQQVTLRCSSQSGHNTVSWYQQALGQGPQFIFQYYREEENGRGNFPPRFSGLQFPNYSSELNVNALELDDSALYLCASSNRDRGSYGYTFGSGTRLTVV.

This clone was seen a handful of times. The CDR3 here is CSVLTAGTANTGELFF. The CDR3 region has the DNA TGCAGCGTTTTGACGGCCGGGACAGCGAACACCGGGGAGCTGTTTTTT. The chain is built from TRBV29-1 and TRBJ2-2; 7 bases map to TRBD1. The germline V gene has CDR1 SQVTM and CDR2 ANQGSEA. The CDR3 totals 16 residues. V lost 5 bases to trimming and J lost 0 bases; unmatched junction nucleotides: 9.